This T cell receptor beta chain appears in the sequencing data of a study of CD8 T cells in Susac syndrome (dated by TCRdb to between 2018 and 2020). With regard to the full study: Of the Susac syndrome patients who were sequenced, six had clinically active disease and eight were in clinical remission. At blood withdrawal, Susac syndrome patients were either therapy-naive, taking corticosteroids (in some cases with IVIg as well), or taking IVIg alone. Repertoire sequencing was used to test whether CD8+ T cell activation and differentiation in Susac syndrome was antigen driven. Paper-wide results and their limitations: In the CD4+ T cell repertoire of Susac syndrome patients, clonal expansion was not detected. The TCR sequencing and HLA analysis was acknowledged to have included a relatively small number of individuals.

High-throughput TCR beta sequencing profiled peripheral blood CD8+ and CD4+ T cells from healthy donors, Susac syndrome patients and multiple sclerosis patients. The Susac syndrome patients fulfilled recently defined diagnostic criteria for definite or probable disease. CD8+ TEMRA cells were enriched by FACS, while bulk CD8+ and CD4+ T cells were purified by magnetic negative isolation. Blood was drawn into EDTA tubes, processed within 24 hours, and PBMCs were isolated by density gradient centrifugation. PBMCs destined for TCR sequencing were cryopreserved in liquid nitrogen and later thawed in a 37 °C water bath. The sorted or isolated CD4+, CD8+ and CD8+ TEMRA cells had a purity of 90% or higher. With respect to this clonotype: No cognate antigen has been identified for it. Per-base quality was not reported, and no clone a single base away is much larger than it.

Deletion took 6 bases off V and 10 bases off J, with a span of 16 bases between the germline ends. From cysteine to phenylalanine, the CDR3 is 13 amino acids long. CDR3 DNA is the only sequence kept; it has 39 bases, read in frame from the first base. The germline V gene encodes CDR1 LNHDA and CDR2 SQIVND (reference sequence). RNA was extracted using the RNeasy kit, and roughly 0.5 to 1 microgram was reverse transcribed with random hexamers. TCR beta CDR3 regions were amplified with the immunoSEQ multiplex PCR assay covering 54 Vbeta and 13 Jbeta segments. PCR amplification bias was corrected by using a synthetic template baseline for primer optimization and computational correction. Per the original workflow: Reads were annotated to V, D and J genes according to IMGT and were analyzed with immunoSEQ Analyzer, with only productive sequences retained. Clonality was computed as one minus Shannon entropy normalized by log2 of the number of productive unique sequences. For each patient and control, public and private clones were evaluated among the 100 most prevalent clones. A clone was defined as Susac-specific if it was absent from the healthy and MS cohorts, from over a thousand published viral clones and from other ImmuneACCESS disease sequences. Starting from the raw public reads, TCRdb applied fastp trimming at Q25, assembled clones with MiXCR and retained in-frame beta chains. Rows matching on CDR3 protein sequence are summarized as one entry with the most common DNA and genes. TCRdb, not the authors, supplied the V and J calls. The sample profile shows over 140,000 distinct CDR3 sequences; 85% to 95% of them were found once. The ten biggest clones cover roughly 0.14% of the sample.

Sequenced: CD4+ T cells from PBMCs. The source of this sequence is a human donor with Susac syndrome. The V and J segments used are TRBV19 and TRBJ2-1, with TRBD2 tentatively as D gene (6 bases match). The CDR3 protein sequence reads: CASRPRRGGEQFF. The DNA reads TGTGCCAGTAGACCGAGGAGGGGCGGGGAGCAGTTCTTC. Joined to the reference TRBV19 and TRBJ2-1 proteins, this CDR3 gives the full variable domain: DGGITQSPKYLFRKEGQNVTLSCEQNLNHDAMYWYRQDPGQGLRLIYYSQIVNDFQKGDIAEGYSVSREKKESFPLTVTSAQKNPTAFYLCASRPRRGGEQFFGPGTRLTVL.